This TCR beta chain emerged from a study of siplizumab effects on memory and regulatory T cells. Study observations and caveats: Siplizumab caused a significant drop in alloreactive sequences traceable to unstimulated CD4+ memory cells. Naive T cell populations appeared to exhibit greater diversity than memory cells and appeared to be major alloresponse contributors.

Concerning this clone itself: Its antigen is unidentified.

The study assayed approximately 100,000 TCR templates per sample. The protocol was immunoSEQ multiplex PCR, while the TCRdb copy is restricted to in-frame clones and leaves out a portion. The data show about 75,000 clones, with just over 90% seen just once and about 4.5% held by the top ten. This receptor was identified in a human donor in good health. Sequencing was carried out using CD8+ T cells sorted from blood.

CDR3 in amino acids: CASSRRGPLGYEQYF. Written as DNA, the CDR3 is TGTGCCAGCAGCCGTAGGGGGCCCCTCGGTTACGAGCAGTACTTC. V usage is TRBV11-2 and J usage is TRBJ2-7; 7 bases map to TRBD1. Looked up from germline, CDR1 is SGHAT and CDR2 is FQNNGV. The CDR3 totals 15 residues. V was pared by 5 bases and J by 4 bases, with 11 bases of the junction left unmatched. The variable domain in full, with the rest retrieved from reference TRBV11-2 and TRBJ2-7, is EAGVAQSPRYKIIEKRQSVAFWCNPISGHATLYWYQQILGQGPKLLIQFQNNGVVDDSQLPKDRFSAERLKGVDSTLKIQPAKLEDSAVYLCASSRRGPLGYEQYFGPGTRLTVT.